The sequence of this T cell receptor beta chain was determined in a study of T cell clonotyping in hematopoietic cell transplantation. Study results and limitations: Broader posttransplant TCR repertoire diversity was predicted by graft donor and pretransplant recipient Inverse Simpson Index values. Cells were unsorted, so CD4 and CD8 contributions were not separated. Few recipient clonotypes overlapped donors; over 95% were de novo at given depth.

On this clone: Its antigen remains unidentified.

The time point here: recipient sample about 28 days before transplant, after cytoreduction. Samples: about 28 days before transplant, then days 30, 100 and 180 after. Sequenced by immunoSEQ multiplex PCR; TCRdb stores in-frame clones only, minus some. The table includes approximately 80,000 clones, approximately 95% detected once. Germline CDR1 MDHEN, CDR2 SYDVKM. V was trimmed by 6 bases and J by 5 bases, leaving 17 bases between them. The CDR3 spans 15 residues. The sequence was collected from a woman in her 50s with acute myeloid leukemia. Some clones in this sample may be carry-over from other donors' samples. The chain links TRBV28 to TRBJ1-5; D may be TRBD1 (5 bases). Material: peripheral blood mononuclear cells, obtained before stem cell transplant. CDR3 coding DNA: TGTGCCAGCAGGGTGACCCTGGGGGGTGATCAGCCCCAGCATTTT. Its translation: CASRVTLGGDQPQHF.